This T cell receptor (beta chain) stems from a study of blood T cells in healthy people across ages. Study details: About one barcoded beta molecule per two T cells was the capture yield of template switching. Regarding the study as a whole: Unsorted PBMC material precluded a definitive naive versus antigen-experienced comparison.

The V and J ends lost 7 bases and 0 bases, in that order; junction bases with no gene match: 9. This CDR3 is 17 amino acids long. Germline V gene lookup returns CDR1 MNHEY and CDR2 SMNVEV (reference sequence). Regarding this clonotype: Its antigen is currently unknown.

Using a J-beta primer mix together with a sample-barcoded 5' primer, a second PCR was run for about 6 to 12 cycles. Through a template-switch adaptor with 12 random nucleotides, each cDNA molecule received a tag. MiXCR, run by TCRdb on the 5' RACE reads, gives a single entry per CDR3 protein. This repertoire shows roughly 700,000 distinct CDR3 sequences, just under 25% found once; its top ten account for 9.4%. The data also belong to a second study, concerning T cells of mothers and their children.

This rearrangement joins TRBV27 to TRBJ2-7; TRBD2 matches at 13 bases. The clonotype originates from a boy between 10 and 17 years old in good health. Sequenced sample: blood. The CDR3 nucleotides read TGTGCCAGCAATGGCGGACTAGCGGGGGTAAGCTCCTACGAGCAGTACTTC. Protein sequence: CASNGGLAGVSSYEQYF.